This T cell receptor beta chain derives from a study of T cells after yellow fever vaccination. The study, taken as a whole, reports: Just a small share of clonotypes turned up in the CD4 compartment as well as the CD8 compartment. Booster sampling recovered most clones from primary vaccination (approximately 96% CD4, approximately 88% CD8).

Trimming cost V 1 base and J 4 bases, with 7 bases left between them. This CDR3 region has 13 residues. CDR1 and CDR2 from the germline V gene are SGHTA and FQGNSA. A word on this clonotype: No antigen is known for it.

TCRdb reanalysed the 5' RACE reads using MiXCR and keeps one entry per CDR3 protein. The sample includes 300,000 to 350,000 distinct CDR3 sequences, 8.1% of them seen just once. The receptor's source is a man aged 18 to 30 who received the YFV17D yellow fever vaccine. The chain recombines TRBV7-2 with TRBJ1-2; D call uncertain. This sample comprised PBMCs, obtained 35 to 50 days after the first yellow fever vaccination. The CDR3 region is CASSLDSAYGYTF. The CDR3, as DNA: TGTGCCAGCAGCTTAGATTCAGCCTATGGCTACACCTTC. Full variable domain (remainder filled in from reference TRBV7-2 and TRBJ1-2): GAGVSQSPSNKVTEKGKDVELRCDPISGHTALYWYRQSLGQGLEFLIYFQGNSAPDKSGLPSDRFSAERTGGSVSTLTIQRTQQEDSAVYLCASSLDSAYGYTFGSGTRLTVV.